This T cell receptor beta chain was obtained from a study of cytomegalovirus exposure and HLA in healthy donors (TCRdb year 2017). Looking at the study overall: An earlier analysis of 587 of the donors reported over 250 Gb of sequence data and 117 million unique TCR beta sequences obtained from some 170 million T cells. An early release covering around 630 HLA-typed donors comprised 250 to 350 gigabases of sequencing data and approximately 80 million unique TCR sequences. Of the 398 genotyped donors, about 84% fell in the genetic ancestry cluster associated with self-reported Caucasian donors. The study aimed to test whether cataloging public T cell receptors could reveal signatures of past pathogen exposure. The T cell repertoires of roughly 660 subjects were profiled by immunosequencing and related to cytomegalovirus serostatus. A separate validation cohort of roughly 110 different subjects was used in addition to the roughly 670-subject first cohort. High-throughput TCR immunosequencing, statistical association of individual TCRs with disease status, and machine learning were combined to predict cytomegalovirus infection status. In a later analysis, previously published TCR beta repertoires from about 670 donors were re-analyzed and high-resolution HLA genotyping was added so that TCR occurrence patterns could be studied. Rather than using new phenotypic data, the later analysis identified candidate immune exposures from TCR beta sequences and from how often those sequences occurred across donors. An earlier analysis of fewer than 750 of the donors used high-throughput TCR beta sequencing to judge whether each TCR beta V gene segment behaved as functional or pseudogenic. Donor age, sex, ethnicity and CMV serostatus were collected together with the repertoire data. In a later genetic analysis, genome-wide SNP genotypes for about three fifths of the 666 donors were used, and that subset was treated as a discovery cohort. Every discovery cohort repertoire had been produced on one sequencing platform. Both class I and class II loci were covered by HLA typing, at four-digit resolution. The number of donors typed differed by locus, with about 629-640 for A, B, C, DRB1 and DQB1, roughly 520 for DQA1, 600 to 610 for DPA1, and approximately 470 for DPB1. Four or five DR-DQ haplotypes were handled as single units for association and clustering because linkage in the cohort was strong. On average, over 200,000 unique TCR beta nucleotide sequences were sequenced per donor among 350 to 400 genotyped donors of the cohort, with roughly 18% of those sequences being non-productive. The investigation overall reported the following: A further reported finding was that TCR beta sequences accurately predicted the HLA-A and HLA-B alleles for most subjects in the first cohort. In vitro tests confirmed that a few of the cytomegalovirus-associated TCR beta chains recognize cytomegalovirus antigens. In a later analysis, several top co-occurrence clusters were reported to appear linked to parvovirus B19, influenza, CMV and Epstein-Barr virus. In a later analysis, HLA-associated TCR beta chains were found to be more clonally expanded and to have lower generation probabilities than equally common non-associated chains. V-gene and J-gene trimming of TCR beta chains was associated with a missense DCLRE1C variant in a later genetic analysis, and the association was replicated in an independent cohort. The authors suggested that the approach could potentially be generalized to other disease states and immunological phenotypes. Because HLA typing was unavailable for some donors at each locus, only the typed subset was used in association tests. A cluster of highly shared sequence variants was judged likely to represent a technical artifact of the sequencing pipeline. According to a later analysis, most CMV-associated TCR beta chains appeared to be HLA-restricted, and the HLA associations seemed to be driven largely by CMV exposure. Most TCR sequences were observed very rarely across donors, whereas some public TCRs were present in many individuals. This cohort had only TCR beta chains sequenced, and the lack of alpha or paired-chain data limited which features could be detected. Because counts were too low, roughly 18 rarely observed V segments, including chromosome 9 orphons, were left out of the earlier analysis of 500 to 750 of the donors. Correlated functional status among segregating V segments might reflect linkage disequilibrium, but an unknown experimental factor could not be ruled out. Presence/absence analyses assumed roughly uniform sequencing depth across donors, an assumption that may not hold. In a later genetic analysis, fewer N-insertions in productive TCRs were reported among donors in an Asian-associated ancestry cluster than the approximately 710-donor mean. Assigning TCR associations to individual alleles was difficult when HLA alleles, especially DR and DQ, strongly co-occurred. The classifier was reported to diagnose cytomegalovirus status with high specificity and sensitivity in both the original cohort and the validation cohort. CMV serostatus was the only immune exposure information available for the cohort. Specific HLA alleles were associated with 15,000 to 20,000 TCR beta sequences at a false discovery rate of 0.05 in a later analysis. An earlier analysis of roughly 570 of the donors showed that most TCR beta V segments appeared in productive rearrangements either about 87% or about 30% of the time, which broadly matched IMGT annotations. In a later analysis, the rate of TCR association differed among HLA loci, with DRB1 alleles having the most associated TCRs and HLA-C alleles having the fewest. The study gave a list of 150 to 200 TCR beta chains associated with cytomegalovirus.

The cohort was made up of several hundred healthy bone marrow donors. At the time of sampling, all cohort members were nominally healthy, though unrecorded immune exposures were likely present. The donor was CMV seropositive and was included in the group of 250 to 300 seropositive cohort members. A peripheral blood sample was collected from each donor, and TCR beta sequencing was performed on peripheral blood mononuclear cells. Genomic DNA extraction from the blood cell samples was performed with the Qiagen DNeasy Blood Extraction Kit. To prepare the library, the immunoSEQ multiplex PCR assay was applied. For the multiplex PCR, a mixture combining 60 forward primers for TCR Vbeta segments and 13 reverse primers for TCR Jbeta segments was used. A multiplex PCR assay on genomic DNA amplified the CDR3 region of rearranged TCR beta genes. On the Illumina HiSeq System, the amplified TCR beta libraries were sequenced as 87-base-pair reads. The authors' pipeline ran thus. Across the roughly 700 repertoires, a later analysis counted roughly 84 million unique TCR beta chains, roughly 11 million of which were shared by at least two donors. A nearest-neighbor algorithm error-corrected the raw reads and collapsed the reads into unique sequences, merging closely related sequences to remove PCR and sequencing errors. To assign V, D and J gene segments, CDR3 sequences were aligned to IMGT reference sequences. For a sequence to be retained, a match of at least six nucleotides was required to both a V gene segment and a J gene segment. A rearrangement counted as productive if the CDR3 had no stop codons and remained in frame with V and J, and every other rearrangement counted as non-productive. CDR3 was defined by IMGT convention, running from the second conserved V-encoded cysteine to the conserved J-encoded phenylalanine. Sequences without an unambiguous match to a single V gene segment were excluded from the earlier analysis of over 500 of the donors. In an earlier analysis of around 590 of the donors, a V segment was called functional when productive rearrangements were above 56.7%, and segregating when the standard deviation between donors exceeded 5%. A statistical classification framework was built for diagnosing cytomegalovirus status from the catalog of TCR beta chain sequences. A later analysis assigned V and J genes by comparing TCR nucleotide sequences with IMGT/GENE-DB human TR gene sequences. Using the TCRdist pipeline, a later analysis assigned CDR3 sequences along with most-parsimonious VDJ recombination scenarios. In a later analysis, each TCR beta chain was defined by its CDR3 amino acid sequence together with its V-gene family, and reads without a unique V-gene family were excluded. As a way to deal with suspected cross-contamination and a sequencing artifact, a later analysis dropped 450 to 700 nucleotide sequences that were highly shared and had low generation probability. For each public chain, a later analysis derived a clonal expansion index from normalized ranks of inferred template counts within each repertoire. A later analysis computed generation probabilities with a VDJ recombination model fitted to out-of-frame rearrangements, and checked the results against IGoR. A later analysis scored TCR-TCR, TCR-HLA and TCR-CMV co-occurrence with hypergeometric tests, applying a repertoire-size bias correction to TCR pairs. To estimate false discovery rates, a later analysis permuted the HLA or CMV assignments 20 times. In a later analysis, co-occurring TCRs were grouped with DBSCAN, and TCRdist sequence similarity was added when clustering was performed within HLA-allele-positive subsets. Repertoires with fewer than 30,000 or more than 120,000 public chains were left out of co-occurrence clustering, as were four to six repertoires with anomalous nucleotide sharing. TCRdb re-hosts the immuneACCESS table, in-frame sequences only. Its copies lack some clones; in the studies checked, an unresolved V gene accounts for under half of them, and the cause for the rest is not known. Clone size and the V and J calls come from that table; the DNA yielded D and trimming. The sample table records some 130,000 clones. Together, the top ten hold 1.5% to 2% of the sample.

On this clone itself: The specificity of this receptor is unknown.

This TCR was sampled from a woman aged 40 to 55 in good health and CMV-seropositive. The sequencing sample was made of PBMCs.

The nucleotides are TGCGCCAGCAGCTTGATAGGTGAACAGGATAATTCACCCCTCCACTTT. Its translation reads: CASSLIGEQDNSPLHF. This chain joins TRBV5-1 to TRBJ1-6, with TRBD1 tentatively as D gene (5 bases match). The CDR3, from cysteine to phenylalanine, totals 16 residues. Only CDR3 DNA is held: 48 bases, read in frame from base 1. For CDR1 and CDR2, the germline V gene lists SGHRS and YFSETQ. The trim is 1 base for V and 5 bases for J, with a gap of 13 bases between the germline ends.